Presented here are 22 T cell receptor beta chains from one specimen sequenced in a study of control samples from healthy donors and cancer patients. Using immunoSEQ multiplex PCR, the repertoire was profiled, and TCRdb retains in-frame clones only, with some absent. The sample consists of about 22,000 clones, around 83% of them appearing once. Sequenced: PBMCs. The receptor source for this set is a man in his sixties with head and neck cancer.

This chain uses TRBV7-8 with TRBJ1-1, with a weak D call TRBD1 (6 bases). Germline lookup yields CDR1 SGHVS and CDR2 FQNEAQ. The germline V and J ends were trimmed by 2 bases and 4 bases, with 11 bases remaining between them. This CDR3 spans 14 amino acids. The CDR3 reads CASSLLRGSTEAFF. Written as DNA, the CDR3 is TGTGCCAGCAGCTTATTGAGGGGGAGCACTGAAGCTTTCTTT.

A word on this clone: Its ends do not fully match the called genes, so a read error is possible. The J gene is TRBJ2-2, the V gene TRBV7-7; TRBD2 matches 13 bases. This CDR3 spans 16 amino acids. Germline CDR1 and CDR2: SSHAT and FNYEAQ (reference sequence). The CDR3 nucleotides are TGTGCTAGCAGCTTAGAGGGACTAGCGGGGCCCGGGGAGCTGTTTTTT. It is translated as CASSLEGLAGPGELFF.

The J gene is TRBJ2-5, the V gene TRBV10-3; TRBD1 is a possible D gene (6 bases). The germline gives CDR1 ENHRY, CDR2 SYGVKD. The CDR3 runs 12 residues. V dropped 6 bases and J dropped 2 bases, with 7 bases sitting between them. The CDR3: CAIRGGQETQYF. CDR3 sequence (DNA): TGTGCCATCAGAGGGGGACAAGAGACCCAGTACTTC.

CDR3 DNA: TGCGCCAGCAGCTTGTTTAACACTGAAGCTTTCTTT. It encodes CASSLFNTEAFF. The genes are TRBV5-1 and TRBJ1-1; D call uncertain. The CDR3 spans 12 residues. V lost 1 base, J lost 2 bases, and 3 bases lay in between. Germline V gives CDR1 SGHRS, CDR2 YFSETQ.

The chain links TRBV6-1 to TRBJ2-3; 7 nucleotides agree with TRBD2. With 2 bases clipped from V and 8 bases from J, the junction kept 4 bases outside the gene matches. CDR3 length equals 13 residues. Germline-derived CDR1 and CDR2 are MNHNS and SASEGT. The CDR3 is CASSEIGGSTQYF. The CDR3 DNA sequence: TGTGCCAGCAGTGAAATCGGCGGGAGTACGCAGTATTTT.

The rearrangement uses TRBV20-1 and TRBJ1-5, with D perhaps matching TRBD1 (5 bases). This CDR3 has 15 amino acids. Germline CDR1 reads DFQATT; CDR2 reads SNEGSKA (reference sequence). V was clipped by 3 bases and J by 0 bases, with 12 bases between them. This CDR3 is CSASLGGISNQPQHF. The CDR3 bases are TGCAGTGCTAGTCTCGGGGGGATTAGCAATCAGCCCCAGCATTTT.

This chain links TRBV5-1 with TRBJ1-2, with 8 positions matching TRBD1. The CDR3 has 14 amino acids. V was clipped by 3 bases and J by 3 bases; unmatched bases: 4. Germline V lookup: CDR1 SGHRS, CDR2 YFSETQ. CDR3 sequence reads: CASSYTGGYYGYTF. The DNA for the CDR3 is TGCGCCAGCAGCTATACAGGGGGATACTATGGCTACACCTTC.

The chain recombines TRBV15 with TRBJ1-5; D might be TRBD1 (6 bases). Trimming pared 7 bases from V and 6 bases from J, leaving 19 bases between. The germline V gene has CDR1 LNHNV and CDR2 YYDKDF (reference sequence). This CDR3 contains 15 residues. This chain's CDR3 is CATTSRRGAFQPQHF. In DNA form, the CDR3 reads TGTGCCACCACCTCCCGACGGGGGGCATTTCAGCCCCAGCATTTT.

The chain carries TRBV4-3 and TRBJ2-7, with TRBD1 matching over 10 bases. This CDR3 comprises 15 residues. The V segment lost 3 bases and the J segment 3 bases; nucleotides outside the gene matches: 5. CDR1 and CDR2 from the germline V gene are LGHNA and YSLEER. Here the CDR3 reads CASSQVGQGDYEQYF. The CDR3 DNA follows: TGCGCCAGCAGCCAGGTCGGACAGGGGGACTACGAGCAGTACTTC.

The chain recombines TRBV11-2 with TRBJ2-3; 9 nucleotides align to TRBD2. This CDR3 is 17 amino acids long. The V gene's germline CDR1 is SGHAT and CDR2 FQNNGV. The junction had 8 bases not matched to a gene; V was cut back by 2 bases and J by 2 bases. The CDR3 sequence: CASSLWGSGGPTDTQYF. DNA for the CDR3: TGTGCCAGCAGCTTATGGGGTAGCGGGGGACCCACAGATACGCAGTATTTT.

This clone showed up just a few times. The genes are TRBV7-6 and TRBJ2-7; D is possibly TRBD1 or TRBD2 (6 bases each). V was cut by 1 base and J by 1 base, with 14 bases left in between. This CDR3 region has 16 residues. Germline V gene lookup returns CDR1 SGHVS and CDR2 FNYEAQ. The CDR3 region is CASSLGVGGGSYEQYF. CDR3 DNA sequence: TGTGCCAGCAGCTTAGGAGTCGGAGGGGGATCCTACGAGCAGTACTTC. Full variable domain (outside the CDR3, taken from reference TRBV7-6 and TRBJ2-7): GAGVSQSPRYKVTKRGQDVALRCDPISGHVSLYWYRQALGQGPEFLTYFNYEAQQDKSGLPNDRFSAERPEGSISTLTIQRTEQRDSAMYRCASSLGVGGGSYEQYFGPGTRLTVT.

This chain connects TRBV6-5 to TRBJ1-1; no clear D. The CDR3 loop spans 15 amino acids. The germline CDR1 and CDR2 sequences are MNHEY and SVGAGI. Deletions cut 8 bases from V and 3 bases from J, with 19 bases between. The CDR3 bases are TGTGCCAGCGGGCTGTGGTTGGGAGGGCACACTGAAGCTTTCTTT. Its translation is CASGLWLGGHTEAFF.

The chain has TRBV19 and TRBJ2-7; D uncertain. The germline V and J ends were trimmed by 6 bases and 1 base, with 16 bases remaining between them. Germline values: CDR1 LNHDA, CDR2 SQIVND (reference sequence). The CDR3 loop spans 15 amino acids. The CDR3 is CASSARAGNSYEQYF. As DNA, the CDR3 is TGTGCCAGTAGCGCCCGGGCAGGCAATTCCTACGAGCAGTACTTC.

This CDR3 is CASRAGRNTEAFF. Written as DNA, the CDR3 is TGTGCCAGCAGAGCCGGGAGGAACACTGAAGCTTTCTTT. The chain employs TRBV6-5 and TRBJ1-1; D not certain. The V gene lost 6 bases and the J gene lost 1 base, with 9 bases spanning the gap. The germline V gene encodes CDR1 MNHEY and CDR2 SVGAGI. The length of the CDR3 is 13 residues.

The rearrangement uses TRBV19 and TRBJ1-1; maybe TRBD1 (6 bases). V dropped 5 bases and J dropped 12 bases, with 16 bases sitting between them. The CDR3 is 12 residues long. Germline-derived CDR1 and CDR2 are LNHDA and SQIVND (reference sequence). The CDR3 nucleotides are TGTGCCAGTAGTGTAGGGGGGGTTTGGACTTTCTTT. It translates to CASSVGGVWTFF.

This chain connects TRBV5-6 to TRBJ2-5, with D uncertain. This CDR3 has 14 amino acids. The germline V gene encodes CDR1 SGHDT and CDR2 YYEEEE. Trimming shortened V by 4 bases and J by 2 bases, and 12 bases separated the two germline ends. The CDR3 bases are TGTGCCAGCAGCGCTACAGCAACACAAGAGACCCAGTACTTC. Encoded protein: CASSATATQETQYF.

This chain links TRBV7-2 with TRBJ1-1; D unresolved. CDR1 SGHTA and CDR2 FQGNSA come from the germline V gene. With 4 bases removed from V and 4 bases from J, the gap between germline ends came to 4 bases. The CDR3 is 11 amino acids. CDR3 sequence (DNA): TGTGCCAGCAGCTACTCCACTGAAGCTTTCTTT. It yields the protein CASSYSTEAFF.

V gene TRBV15 combines with J gene TRBJ2-2, with TRBD1 matching over 11 bases. Germline CDR1 is LNHNV and CDR2 is YYDKDF (reference sequence). J was trimmed by 8 bases and V by 3 bases; bases with no gene match: 5. This CDR3 contains 15 residues. The CDR3 region has the DNA TGTGCCACCAGCAGGGAGGACAGGGGGCTTGGGGAGCTGTTTTTT. This encodes CATSREDRGLGELFF.

The rearrangement uses TRBV28 and TRBJ1-3, with no clear D. The V and J ends lost 10 bases and 0 bases respectively, with 13 bases between them. CDR3 length equals 14 residues. CDR1 MDHEN and CDR2 SYDVKM come from the germline V gene. CDR3 nucleotide sequence: TGTGCCACAAGACTGCAGAGCTCTGGAAACACCATATATTTT. Protein sequence: CATRLQSSGNTIYF.

The chain employs TRBV30 and TRBJ1-6; D unresolved. Trimming took 0 bases from V and 6 from J, leaving 6 bases between them. Germline lookup yields CDR1 GTSNPN and CDR2 SVGIG (reference sequence). This CDR3 is 13 amino acids long. The CDR3 reads CAWSVAGNSPLHF. The CDR3 DNA follows: TGTGCCTGGAGTGTTGCCGGTAATTCACCCCTCCACTTT.

The V call is TRBV10-3, the J call TRBJ2-7; the match to TRBD1 covers 7 bases. CDR3 length equals 12 residues. Germline CDR1 ENHRY, CDR2 SYGVKD. The V gene end was trimmed by 10 bases and the J gene end by 2 bases; junction bases not matched to a gene: 5. In DNA, the CDR3 is TGTGCCACCGGGACAGAGACCTACGAGCAGTACTTC. Its translation: CATGTETYEQYF.

On this clone itself: Other DNA sequences of this sample code for an identical CDR3. The CDR3 region is CSATGNTEAFF. CDR3 in DNA: TGCAGTGCTACCGGTAACACTGAAGCTTTCTTT. The chain couples TRBV20-1 to TRBJ1-1; D is unresolved. CDR1 is DFQATT and CDR2 is SNEGSKA in the germline V gene (reference sequence). With 4 bases removed from V and 2 bases from J, the gap between germline ends came to 5 bases. The CDR3 covers 11 residues.